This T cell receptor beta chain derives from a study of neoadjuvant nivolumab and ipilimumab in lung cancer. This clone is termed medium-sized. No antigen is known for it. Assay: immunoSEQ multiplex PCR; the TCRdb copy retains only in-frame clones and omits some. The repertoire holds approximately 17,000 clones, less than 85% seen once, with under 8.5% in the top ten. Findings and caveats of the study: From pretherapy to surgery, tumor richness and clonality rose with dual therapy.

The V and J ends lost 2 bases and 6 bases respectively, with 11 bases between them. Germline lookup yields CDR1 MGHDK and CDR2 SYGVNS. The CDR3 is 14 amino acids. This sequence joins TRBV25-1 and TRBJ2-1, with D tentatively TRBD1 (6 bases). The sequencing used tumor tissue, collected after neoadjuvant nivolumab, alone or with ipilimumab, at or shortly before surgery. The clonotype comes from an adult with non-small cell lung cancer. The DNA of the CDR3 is TGTGCCAGCAGTGAACCAGGGGTTAGCAATGAGCAGTTCTTC. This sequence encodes CASSEPGVSNEQFF.